Below are 16 T cell receptor beta chains sequenced from a single sample in a study of blood T cell repertoires in COVID-19 (dated by TCRdb to 2019 to 2021). To prepare the library, the immunoSEQ multiplex PCR assay was applied. Imported from immuneACCESS, the table was reduced by TCRdb to in-frame sequences with V and J called. These copies leave out some clones; in studies compared against another copy, an unresolved V gene accounts for under half, and the cause of the remainder is not known. A total of around 280,000 clones appear in this sample, around 90% of them only once. Around 1.7% of the sample lies in the top ten. Sequenced input: PBMCs or T cells enriched from blood (not recorded which). Receptor source: a woman between 18 and 30 years old with acute COVID-19.

The CDR3 DNA follows: TGTGCCAGCAGTTACTCATACAGGGTAGCTAGTGGAAACACCATATATTTT. This codes for CASSYSYRVASGNTIYF. This chain connects TRBV6-2 or TRBV6-3 to TRBJ1-3; perhaps TRBD1 as D (6 bases). CDR1 is MNHEY, CDR2 SVGEGT, per germline. V was shortened by 0 bases and J by 3 bases, with 15 bases between the two germline ends. CDR3 length: 17 residues.

The CDR3 DNA reads TGTGCCAGCAGCTTAGGCCCAGCGGGAGCCGGCTACGAGCAGTACTTC. Encoded protein: CASSLGPAGAGYEQYF. V gene TRBV11-2 combines with J gene TRBJ2-7, with 8 nucleotides matching TRBD2. The germline gives CDR1 SGHAT, CDR2 FQNNGV. The junction had 8 bases not matched to a gene; V was cut back by 1 base and J by 3 bases. The CDR3 loop spans 16 amino acids.

As regards this clone: One end of the junction is discordant with germline, which a read error may explain. The V gene is TRBV6-5, the J gene TRBJ2-7; D uncertain. In germline, CDR1 is MNHEY, CDR2 SVGAGI. The CDR3 has 13 residues. CDR3 bases: TGTGCCAGCAGTGACTCGTTGGAGAACGAGCAGTACTTC. This encodes CASSDSLENEQYF.

This clone turned up a few times. The chain recombines TRBV13 with TRBJ2-5; D may be TRBD2 (5 bases). Between the trimmed V and J ends, which lost 1 base and 7 bases, there was a span of 13 bases. CDR1 and CDR2 from the germline V gene are PRHDT and FYEKMQ (reference sequence). The CDR3 spans 14 residues. DNA of the CDR3: TGTGCCAGCAGCTTAGTTGGGGAAGAGGGGACCCAGTACTTC. As protein: CASSLVGEEGTQYF.

This rearrangement joins TRBV18 to TRBJ1-1; 7 positions match TRBD1. The CDR3 loop spans 15 amino acids. Germline assignment: CDR1 KGHSH and CDR2 LQKENI. Trimming at V came to 3 bases and at J to 4 bases, leaving 8 bases not matched to a gene. CDR3 DNA sequence: TGTGCCAGCTCACCCTCCCCAACAGGGGTCACTGAAGCTTTCTTT. Protein sequence: CASSPSPTGVTEAFF.

J is TRBJ2-1 and V is TRBV9; D ambiguous. V was pared by 9 bases and J by 2 bases, with 15 bases between. Looked up from germline, CDR1 is SGDLS and CDR2 is YYNGEE. CDR3 length equals 14 residues. CDR3 amino acids: CATKPLEPYNEQFF. The CDR3 region has the DNA TGTGCCACCAAGCCTCTAGAGCCCTACAATGAGCAGTTCTTC.

This rearrangement joins TRBV4-3 to TRBJ2-2; 9 nucleotides agree with TRBD2. Germline values: CDR1 LGHNA, CDR2 YSLEER. The CDR3 covers 18 residues. V lost 1 base, J lost 2 bases, and 8 bases stayed unmatched. CDR3 DNA sequence: TGCGCCAGCAGCCAAGGGGTTCGCGGGAGGGTCAACACCGGGGAGCTGTTTTTT. It codes for CASSQGVRGRVNTGELFF.

The genes are TRBV5-1 and TRBJ2-6; 8 bases map to TRBD1. The J segment lost 2 bases and the V segment lost 3 bases, leaving 4 bases of the junction unmatched. The germline gives CDR1 SGHRS, CDR2 YFSETQ. This CDR3 has 16 amino acids. CDR3 nucleotide sequence: TGCGCCAGCAGCTCCCACAGGGGGGCTGGGGCCAACGTCCTGACTTTC. It specifies CASSSHRGAGANVLTF. The variable domain in full, completed from reference TRBV5-1 and TRBJ2-6, reads KAGVTQTPRYLIKTRGQQVTLSCSPISGHRSVSWYQQTPGQGLQFLFEYFSETQRNKGNFPGRFSGRQFSNSRSEMNVSTLELGDSALYLCASSSHRGAGANVLTFGAGSRLTVL.

The V call is TRBV10-3, the J call TRBJ2-1, with 11 bases aligning to TRBD2. Germline trimming cut 2 bases from V and 8 bases from J; bases unmatched to any gene: 5. Germline CDR1 ENHRY, CDR2 SYGVKD. This CDR3 comprises 15 residues. The CDR3 sequence is CAISETSGRRDEQFF. The CDR3, as DNA: TGTGCCATCAGTGAGACTAGCGGGAGACGGGATGAGCAGTTCTTC.

The CDR3 region has the DNA TGTGCCAGCAGCTTAGGTCTAGCCAGCGAGCAGTACTTC. Translated, it gives CASSLGLASEQYF. The chain carries TRBV7-2 and TRBJ2-7; D is perhaps TRBD2 (5 bases). This CDR3 is built from 13 residues. Germline V gives CDR1 SGHTA, CDR2 FQGNSA. The V and J ends lost 1 base and 6 bases respectively, with 10 bases between them.

The chain joins TRBV6-5 to TRBJ2-7; 9 positions match TRBD1. This CDR3 has 14 residues. Losses at the gene ends were 2 bases for V and 6 bases for J; bases not matched to a gene: 5. The germline CDR1 and CDR2 sequences are MNHEY and SVGAGI. Written as DNA, the CDR3 is TGTGCCAGCAGTTACCGGGGGGACAGGGTCGAGCAGTACTTC. Encoded protein: CASSYRGDRVEQYF.

Only one count was recorded for this clone. The chain combines TRBV5-1 with TRBJ2-1; possibly TRBD1 for D (6 bases). Trimming cost V 0 bases and J 5 bases, with 18 bases left between them. The CDR3 consists of 17 residues. The germline V gene has CDR1 SGHRS and CDR2 YFSETQ. The CDR3 here is CASSLAIWTVVDNEQFF. In DNA, the CDR3 is TGCGCCAGCAGCTTGGCTATTTGGACAGTGGTCGACAATGAGCAGTTCTTC. Full variable domain (missing parts from reference TRBV5-1 and TRBJ2-1): KAGVTQTPRYLIKTRGQQVTLSCSPISGHRSVSWYQQTPGQGLQFLFEYFSETQRNKGNFPGRFSGRQFSNSRSEMNVSTLELGDSALYLCASSLAIWTVVDNEQFFGPGTRLTVL.

The chain recombines TRBV6-6 with TRBJ1-5; 11 nucleotides align to TRBD1. V lost 5 bases to trimming and J lost 4 bases; unmatched junction nucleotides: 7. This CDR3 is built from 16 residues. Germline lookup yields CDR1 MNHNY and CDR2 SVGAGI (reference sequence). The CDR3 protein is CASSPYRDRGNQPQHF. The CDR3 DNA reads as TGTGCCAGCAGTCCGTACCGGGACAGGGGGAATCAGCCCCAGCATTTT.

The CDR3 loop reads CASSLQGRPQHF. The DNA for the CDR3 is TGTGCCAGCAGTTTACAGGGCCGGCCCCAGCATTTT. This chain connects TRBV28 to TRBJ1-5; the D gene is possibly TRBD1 (5 bases). The CDR3 is 12 residues long. Germline loops: CDR1 MDHEN, CDR2 SYDVKM. Trimming pared 2 bases from V and 9 bases from J, leaving 8 bases between. Looking up the rest from reference TRBV28 and TRBJ1-5 gives the full variable domain: DVKVTQSSRYLVKRTGEKVFLECVQDMDHENMFWYRQDPGLGLRLIYFSYDVKMKEKGDIPEGYSVSREKKERFSLILESASTNQTSMYLCASSLQGRPQHFGDGTRLSIL.

V is TRBV4-1 and J is TRBJ2-2; D perhaps matches TRBD1 (5 bases). There are 14 residues in the CDR3. With 5 bases removed from V and 2 bases from J, the gap between germline ends came to 9 bases. CDR1 is MGHRA and CDR2 is YSYEKL in the germline V gene. The CDR3 sequence is CASSSRANTGELFF. The CDR3 bases are TGCGCCAGCAGCTCCAGGGCCAACACCGGGGAGCTGTTTTTT.

The V call is TRBV30, the J call TRBJ2-3; 8 bases are a match to TRBD1. Germline trimming cut 7 bases from V and 1 base from J; bases unmatched to any gene: 7. The germline gives CDR1 GTSNPN, CDR2 SVGIG (reference sequence). This CDR3 has 14 amino acids. Written as DNA, the CDR3 is TGTGCCTCAACACCGGGACAGGGCACAGATACGCAGTATTTT. It codes for CASTPGQGTDTQYF.